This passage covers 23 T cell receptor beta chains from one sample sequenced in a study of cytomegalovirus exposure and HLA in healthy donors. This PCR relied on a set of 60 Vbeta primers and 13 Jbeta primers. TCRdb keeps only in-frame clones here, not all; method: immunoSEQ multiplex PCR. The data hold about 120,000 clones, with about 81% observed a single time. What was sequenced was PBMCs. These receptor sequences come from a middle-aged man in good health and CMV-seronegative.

The CDR3 is CASTTPTVQGRTDTQYF. As DNA, the CDR3 is TGTGCCAGCACCACCCCGACGGTTCAGGGGAGAACAGATACGCAGTATTTT. The V gene is TRBV5-5, the J gene TRBJ2-3; the D gene is possibly TRBD1 (6 bases). This CDR3 is 17 amino acids long. Between the trimmed V and J ends, which lost 6 bases and 3 bases, there was a span of 23 bases. Looked up from germline, CDR1 is SGHKS and CDR2 is YYEKEE (reference sequence).

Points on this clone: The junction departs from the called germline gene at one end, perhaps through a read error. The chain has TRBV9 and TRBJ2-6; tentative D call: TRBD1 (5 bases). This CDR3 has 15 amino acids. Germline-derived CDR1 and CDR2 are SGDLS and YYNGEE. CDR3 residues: CASSVGGTGANGLTF. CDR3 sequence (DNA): TGTGCCAGCAGCGTAGGGGGTACTGGGGCCAACGGCCTGACTTTC.

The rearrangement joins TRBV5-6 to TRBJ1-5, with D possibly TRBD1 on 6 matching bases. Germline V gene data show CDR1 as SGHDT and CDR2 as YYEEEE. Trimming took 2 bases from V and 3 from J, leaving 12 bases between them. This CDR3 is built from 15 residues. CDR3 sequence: CASSFRGTLNQPQHF. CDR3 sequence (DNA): TGTGCCAGCAGCTTCAGGGGAACACTCAATCAGCCCCAGCATTTT.

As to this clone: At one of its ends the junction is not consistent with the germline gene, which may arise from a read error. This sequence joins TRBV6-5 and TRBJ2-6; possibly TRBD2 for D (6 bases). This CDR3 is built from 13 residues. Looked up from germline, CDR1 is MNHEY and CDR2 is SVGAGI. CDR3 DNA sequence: TGTGCCAGCCGCCCCCCGGGAGCCAACGGCCTGACTTTC. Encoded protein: CASRPPGANGLTF.

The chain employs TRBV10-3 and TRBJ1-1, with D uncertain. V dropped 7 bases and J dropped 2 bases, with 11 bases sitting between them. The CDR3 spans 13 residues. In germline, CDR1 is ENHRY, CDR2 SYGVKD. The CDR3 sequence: CAITKAPNTEAFF. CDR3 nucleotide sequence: TGTGCCATCACCAAAGCCCCCAACACTGAAGCTTTCTTT.

In DNA, the CDR3 is TGTGCCTGGAGTGTAACTAGCGGCAATGAGCAGTTCTTC. Translating it yields CAWSVTSGNEQFF. V usage is TRBV30 and J usage is TRBJ2-1; 8 bases map to TRBD2. V lost 0 bases and J lost 6; bases outside the gene matches: 1. From germline, CDR1 is GTSNPN and CDR2 SVGIG (reference sequence). The CDR3 covers 13 residues.

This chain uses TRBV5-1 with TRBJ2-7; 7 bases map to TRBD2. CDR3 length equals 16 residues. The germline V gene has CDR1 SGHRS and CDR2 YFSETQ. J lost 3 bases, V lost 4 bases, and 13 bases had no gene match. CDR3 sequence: CASSLGGSRGIYEQYF. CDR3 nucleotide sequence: TGCGCCAGCAGCCTGGGAGGGTCGCGGGGGATCTACGAGCAGTACTTC.

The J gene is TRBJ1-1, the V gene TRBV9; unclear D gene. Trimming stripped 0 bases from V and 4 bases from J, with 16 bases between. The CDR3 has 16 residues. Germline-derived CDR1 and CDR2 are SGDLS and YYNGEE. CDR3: CASSVGGVALSTEAFF. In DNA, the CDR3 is TGTGCCAGCAGCGTAGGCGGGGTTGCGTTGAGCACTGAAGCTTTCTTT.

CDR3 DNA: TGTGCCTGGCTCCGCCCGGGAGGGGAGACCCAGTACTTC. Protein sequence: CAWLRPGGETQYF. The rearrangement links TRBV30 to TRBJ2-5; 8 positions match TRBD2. V trimming: 5 bases; J trimming: 5 bases; junction bases outside the gene matches: 7. The CDR3 is made up of 13 amino acids. Per the germline V gene, CDR1 is GTSNPN and CDR2 is SVGIG (reference sequence).

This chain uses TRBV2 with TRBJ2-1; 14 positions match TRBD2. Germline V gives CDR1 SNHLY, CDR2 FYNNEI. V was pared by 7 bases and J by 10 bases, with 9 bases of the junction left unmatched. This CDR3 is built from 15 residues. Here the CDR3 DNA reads TGTGCCAGCACGGGACTAGCGGGAGCCAACGGAGAGCAGTTCTTC. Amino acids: CASTGLAGANGEQFF. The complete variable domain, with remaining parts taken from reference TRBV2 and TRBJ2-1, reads EPEVTQTPSHQVTQMGQEVILRCVPISNHLYFYWYRQILGQKVEFLVSFYNNEISEKSEIFDDQFSVERPDGSNFTLKIRSTKLEDSAMYFCASTGLAGANGEQFFGPGTRLTVL.

CDR3 sequence: CASSAQGAGYNEQFF. The CDR3, as DNA: TGTGCCAGCAGTGCCCAGGGGGCGGGGTACAATGAGCAGTTCTTC. V usage is TRBV27 and J usage is TRBJ2-1; 8 nucleotides agree with TRBD1. From germline, CDR1 is MNHEY and CDR2 SMNVEV (reference sequence). This CDR3 has 15 amino acids. V lost 5 bases, J lost 4 bases, and 7 bases stayed unmatched.

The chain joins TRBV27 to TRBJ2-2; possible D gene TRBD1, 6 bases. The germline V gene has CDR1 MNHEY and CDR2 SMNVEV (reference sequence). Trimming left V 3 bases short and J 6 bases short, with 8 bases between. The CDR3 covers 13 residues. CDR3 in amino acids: CASSFQGPGELFF. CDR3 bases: TGTGCCAGCAGTTTCCAGGGGCCCGGGGAGCTGTTTTTT.

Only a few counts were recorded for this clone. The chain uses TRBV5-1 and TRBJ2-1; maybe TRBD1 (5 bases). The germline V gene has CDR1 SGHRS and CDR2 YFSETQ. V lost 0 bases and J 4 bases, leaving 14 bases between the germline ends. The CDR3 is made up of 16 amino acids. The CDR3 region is CASSLVGREVYNEQFF. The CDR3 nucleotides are TGCGCCAGCAGCTTGGTTGGCAGGGAAGTTTACAATGAGCAGTTCTTC.

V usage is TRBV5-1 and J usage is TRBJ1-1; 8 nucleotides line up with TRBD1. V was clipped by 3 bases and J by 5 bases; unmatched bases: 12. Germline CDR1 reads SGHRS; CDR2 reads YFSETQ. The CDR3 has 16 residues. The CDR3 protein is CASSSQGARSSTEAFF. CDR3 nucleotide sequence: TGCGCCAGCAGCTCCCAGGGGGCCAGGTCAAGTACTGAAGCTTTCTTT.

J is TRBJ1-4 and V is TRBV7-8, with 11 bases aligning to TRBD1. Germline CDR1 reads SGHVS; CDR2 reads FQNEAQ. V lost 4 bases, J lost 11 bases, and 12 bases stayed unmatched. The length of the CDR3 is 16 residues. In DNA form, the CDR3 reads TGTGCCAGCAGCTCTCCCCGGACAGGGGGCGGTTGGAAACTGTTTTTT. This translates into CASSSPRTGGGWKLFF. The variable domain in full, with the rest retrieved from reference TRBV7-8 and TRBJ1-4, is GAGVSQSPRYKVAKRGQDVALRCDPISGHVSLFWYQQALGQGPEFLTYFQNEAQLDKSGLPSDRFFAERPEGSVSTLKIQRTQQEDSAVYLCASSSPRTGGGWKLFFGSGTQLSVL.

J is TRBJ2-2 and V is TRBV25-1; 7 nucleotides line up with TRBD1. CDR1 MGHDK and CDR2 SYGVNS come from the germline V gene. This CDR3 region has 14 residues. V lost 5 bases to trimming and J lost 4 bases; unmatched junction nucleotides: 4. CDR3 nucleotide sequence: TGTGCCAGCAGTCCCCCAGGGGGCACCGGGGAGCTGTTTTTT. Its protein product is CASSPPGGTGELFF.

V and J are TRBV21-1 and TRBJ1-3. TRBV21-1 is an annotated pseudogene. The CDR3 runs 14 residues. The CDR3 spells CASSKRVPDQSIYF. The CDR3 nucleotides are TGTGCCAGCAGCAAACGGGTCCCAGATCAGTCCATATATTTT.

The CDR3 reads CASSGGLQETQYF. Written as DNA, the CDR3 is TGTGCCAGCTCCGGGGGGTTACAAGAGACCCAGTACTTC. This chain joins TRBV18 and TRBJ2-5; TRBD2 aligns across 7 bases. CDR3 length equals 13 residues. The germline gives CDR1 KGHSH, CDR2 LQKENI. V dropped 6 bases and J dropped 2; count of bases not matched to a gene: 3.

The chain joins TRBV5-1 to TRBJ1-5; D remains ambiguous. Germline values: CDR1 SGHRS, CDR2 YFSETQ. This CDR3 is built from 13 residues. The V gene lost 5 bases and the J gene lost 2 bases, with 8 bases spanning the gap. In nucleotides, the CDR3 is TGCGCCAGCAGGGGCGAAGGCAATCAGCCCCAGCATTTT. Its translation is CASRGEGNQPQHF.

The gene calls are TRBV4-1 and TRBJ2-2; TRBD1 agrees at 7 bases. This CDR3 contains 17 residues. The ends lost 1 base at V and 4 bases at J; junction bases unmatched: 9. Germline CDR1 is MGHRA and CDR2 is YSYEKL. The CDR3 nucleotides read TGCGCCAGCAGCCAAGGTCCACAGGGGCGTATCACCGGGGAGCTGTTTTTT. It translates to CASSQGPQGRITGELFF.

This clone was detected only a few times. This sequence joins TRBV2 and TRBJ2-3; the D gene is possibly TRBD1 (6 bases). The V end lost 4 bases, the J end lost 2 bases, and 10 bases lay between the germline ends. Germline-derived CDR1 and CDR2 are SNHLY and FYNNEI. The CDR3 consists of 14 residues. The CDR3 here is CASSAQGITDTQYF. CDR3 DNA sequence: TGTGCCAGCAGTGCCCAGGGGATCACAGATACGCAGTATTTT.

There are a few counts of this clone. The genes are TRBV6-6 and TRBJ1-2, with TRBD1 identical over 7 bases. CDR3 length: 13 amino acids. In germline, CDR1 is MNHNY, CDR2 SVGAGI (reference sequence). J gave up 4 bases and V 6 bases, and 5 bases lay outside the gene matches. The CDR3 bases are TGTGCCAGCAGCCGGGACAGATCCTATGGCTACACCTTC. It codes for CASSRDRSYGYTF.

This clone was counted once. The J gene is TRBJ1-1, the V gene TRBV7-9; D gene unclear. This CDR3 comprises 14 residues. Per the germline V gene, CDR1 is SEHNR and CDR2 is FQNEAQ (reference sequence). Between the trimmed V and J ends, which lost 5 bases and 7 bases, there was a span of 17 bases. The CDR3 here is CASSPKEGRVEAFF. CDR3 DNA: TGTGCCAGCAGCCCAAAAGAAGGGAGGGTTGAAGCTTTCTTT.